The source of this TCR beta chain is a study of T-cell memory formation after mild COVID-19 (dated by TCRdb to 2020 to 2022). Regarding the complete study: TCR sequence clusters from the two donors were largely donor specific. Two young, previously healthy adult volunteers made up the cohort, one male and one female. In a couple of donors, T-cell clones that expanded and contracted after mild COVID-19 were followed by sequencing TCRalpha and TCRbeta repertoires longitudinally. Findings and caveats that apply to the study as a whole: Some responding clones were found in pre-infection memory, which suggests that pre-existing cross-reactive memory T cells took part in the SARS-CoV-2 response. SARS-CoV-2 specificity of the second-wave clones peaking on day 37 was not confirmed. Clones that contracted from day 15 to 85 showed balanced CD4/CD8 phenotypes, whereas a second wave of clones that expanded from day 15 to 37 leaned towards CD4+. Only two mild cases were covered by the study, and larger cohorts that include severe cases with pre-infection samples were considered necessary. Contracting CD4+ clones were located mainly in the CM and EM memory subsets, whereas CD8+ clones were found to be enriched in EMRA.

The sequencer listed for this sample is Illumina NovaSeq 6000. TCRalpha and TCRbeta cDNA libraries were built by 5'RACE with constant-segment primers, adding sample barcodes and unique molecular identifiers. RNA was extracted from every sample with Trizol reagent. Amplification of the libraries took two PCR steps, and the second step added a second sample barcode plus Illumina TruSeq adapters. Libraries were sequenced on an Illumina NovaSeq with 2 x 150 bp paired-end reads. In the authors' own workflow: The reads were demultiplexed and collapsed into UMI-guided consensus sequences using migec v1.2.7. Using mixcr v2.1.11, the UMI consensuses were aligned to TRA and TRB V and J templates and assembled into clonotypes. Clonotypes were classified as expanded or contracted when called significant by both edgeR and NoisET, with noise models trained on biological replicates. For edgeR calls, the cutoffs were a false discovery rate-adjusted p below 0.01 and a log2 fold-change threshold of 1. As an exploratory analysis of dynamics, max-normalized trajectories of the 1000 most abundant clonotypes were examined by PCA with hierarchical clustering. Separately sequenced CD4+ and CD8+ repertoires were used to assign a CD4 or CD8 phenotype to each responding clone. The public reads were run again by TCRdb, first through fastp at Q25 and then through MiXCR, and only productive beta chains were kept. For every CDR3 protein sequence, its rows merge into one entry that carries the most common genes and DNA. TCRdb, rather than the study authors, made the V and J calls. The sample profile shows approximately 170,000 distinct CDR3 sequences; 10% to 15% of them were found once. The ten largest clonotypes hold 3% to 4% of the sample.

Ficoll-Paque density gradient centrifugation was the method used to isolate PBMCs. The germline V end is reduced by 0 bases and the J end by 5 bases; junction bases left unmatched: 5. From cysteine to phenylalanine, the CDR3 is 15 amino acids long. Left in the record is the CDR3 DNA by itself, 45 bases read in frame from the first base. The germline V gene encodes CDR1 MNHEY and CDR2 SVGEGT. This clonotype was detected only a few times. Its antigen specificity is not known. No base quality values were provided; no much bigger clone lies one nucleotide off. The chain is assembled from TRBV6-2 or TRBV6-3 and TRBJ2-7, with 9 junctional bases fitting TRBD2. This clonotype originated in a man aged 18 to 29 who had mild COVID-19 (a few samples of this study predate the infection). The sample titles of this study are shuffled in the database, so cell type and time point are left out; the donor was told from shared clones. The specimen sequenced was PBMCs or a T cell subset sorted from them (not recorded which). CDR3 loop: CASSYSWTSVNEQYF. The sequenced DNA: TGTGCCAGCAGTTACTCGTGGACTAGCGTCAACGAGCAGTACTTC.